These 21 T cell receptor beta chains share one sample of origin, sequenced in a study of cytomegalovirus exposure and HLA in healthy donors. Amplification used 60 Vbeta primers and 13 Jbeta primers. Produced via immunoSEQ multiplex PCR; TCRdb's table is partial and in-frame only. The sample records roughly 130,000 clones, about 80% being singletons. The sequenced material came from PBMCs. The receptors derive from a male donor in good health and CMV-seropositive.

In its sample, this clone was seen once. This chain uses TRBV2 with TRBJ2-7, with 7 nucleotides matching TRBD2. Germline V gene data show CDR1 as SNHLY and CDR2 as FYNNEI. V lost 0 bases, J lost 2 bases, and 4 bases stayed unmatched. There are 15 residues in the CDR3. This chain's CDR3 is CASSEAGRAPYEQYF. Here the CDR3 DNA reads TGTGCCAGCAGTGAAGCGGGGAGGGCCCCCTACGAGCAGTACTTC.

The rearrangement links TRBV27 to TRBJ2-7, with 10 bases identical to TRBD2. The length of the CDR3 is 14 residues. Trimming took 4 bases from V and 5 from J; bases not matched to a gene: 5. The germline CDR1 and CDR2 sequences are MNHEY and SMNVEV (reference sequence). For the CDR3, the DNA is TGTGCCAGCAGTTCCCGACTAGCGGGTAACGAGCAGTACTTC. Its protein is CASSSRLAGNEQYF.

The V and J genes are TRBV5-4 and TRBJ2-1, with TRBD2 matching 8 bases. This CDR3 spans 15 amino acids. CDR1 SGHNT and CDR2 YYREEE come from the germline V gene (reference sequence). V dropped 0 bases and J dropped 4; count of bases not matched to a gene: 3. CDR3: CASSLAAGGYNEQFF. CDR3 in DNA: TGTGCCAGCAGCTTGGCGGCGGGGGGATACAATGAGCAGTTCTTC.

The chain has TRBV4-1 and TRBJ1-6; the D is unclear. Germline values: CDR1 MGHRA, CDR2 YSYEKL. The V end lost 1 base, the J end lost 5 bases, and 6 bases lay between the germline ends. The CDR3 contains 14 residues. Here the CDR3 reads CASSQVPDNSPLHF. DNA for the CDR3: TGCGCCAGCAGCCAAGTTCCAGATAATTCACCCCTCCACTTT.

The CDR3 reads CASSLKGGDGNQPQHF. For the CDR3, the DNA is TGTGCCAGCAGCTTAAAAGGGGGCGATGGCAATCAGCCCCAGCATTTT. The V call is TRBV7-2, the J call TRBJ1-5, with 7 bases identical to TRBD1. Germline CDR1 and CDR2: SGHTA and FQGNSA. After removal of 2 bases from V and 2 bases from J, the junction contained 6 bases not matched to a gene. The CDR3 has 16 residues.

The rearrangement joins TRBV29-1 to TRBJ1-1; D remains unclear. This CDR3 has 13 amino acids. The germline V gene encodes CDR1 SQVTM and CDR2 ANQGSEA. V lost 4 bases and J lost 0, with 9 bases in between. The CDR3 is CSVGLIMNTEAFF. The CDR3 nucleotides read TGCAGCGTTGGGCTCATCATGAACACTGAAGCTTTCTTT.

The rearrangement joins TRBV9 to TRBJ2-3, with 14 bases matching TRBD2. Trimming at V came to 2 bases and at J to 4 bases, leaving 6 bases not matched to a gene. CDR3 length: 17 amino acids. CDR1 and CDR2 from the germline V gene are SGDLS and YYNGEE. The chain's CDR3 is CASSVAGLAGAPDTQYF. CDR3 DNA: TGTGCCAGCAGCGTCGCGGGACTAGCGGGGGCCCCAGATACGCAGTATTTT.

The chain has TRBV5-4 and TRBJ2-5; 8 bases line up with TRBD2. In germline, CDR1 is SGHNT, CDR2 YYREEE (reference sequence). Germline trimming cut 2 bases from V and 4 bases from J; bases unmatched to any gene: 7. This CDR3 is 15 amino acids long. CDR3 sequence (DNA): TGTGCCAGCAGCTTTCGACTAGCGAGCGGAGAGACCCAGTACTTC. Translation gives CASSFRLASGETQYF.

The chain joins TRBV6-6 to TRBJ1-2, with no clear D. The CDR3 has 14 amino acids. V gave up 0 bases and J gave up 2 bases, with 7 bases separating them. Germline V lookup: CDR1 MNHNY, CDR2 SVGAGI (reference sequence). The CDR3 DNA reads as TGTGCCAGCAGTTACTCGAACGAGAACTATGGCTACACCTTC. It is translated as CASSYSNENYGYTF.

The rearrangement links TRBV28 to TRBJ1-2; D is perhaps TRBD1 (5 bases). The V gene's germline CDR1 is MDHEN and CDR2 SYDVKM. V lost 2 bases, J lost 5 bases, and 12 bases lay in between. The CDR3 sequence is 14 residues long. CDR3 sequence: CASSLKDTGYGYTF. The CDR3 bases are TGTGCCAGCAGTTTAAAGGACACAGGATATGGCTACACCTTC.

The chain is built from TRBV6-4 and TRBJ2-4; D is uncertain. Germline assignment: CDR1 MRHNA and CDR2 SNTAGT. The CDR3 is 22 residues long. With 0 bases removed from V and 0 bases from J, the gap between germline ends came to 27 bases. The CDR3 protein is CASSDSFSIGTIRPLAKNIQYF. CDR3 DNA: TGTGCCAGCAGTGACTCATTTAGCATCGGCACAATCCGTCCGTTAGCCAAAAACATTCAGTACTTC.

The CDR3 region is CASSFSGLGADTQYF. The CDR3 DNA reads as TGTGCCAGCAGCTTCTCGGGTTTAGGGGCAGATACGCAGTATTTT. The chain employs TRBV9 and TRBJ2-3; weak D call: TRBD1 (5 bases). The CDR3 loop spans 15 amino acids. Looked up from germline, CDR1 is SGDLS and CDR2 is YYNGEE. V was cut by 4 bases and J by 4 bases, with 16 bases left in between.

The chain recombines TRBV4-1 with TRBJ2-7; TRBD1 aligns across 8 bases. Germline loops: CDR1 MGHRA, CDR2 YSYEKL. Losses at the gene ends were 4 bases for V and 0 bases for J; bases not matched to a gene: 5. The CDR3 runs 15 residues. DNA for the CDR3: TGCGCCAGCAGCCCCGGACAGGGTATCTCCTACGAGCAGTACTTC. Its translation: CASSPGQGISYEQYF.

This clone was observed a single time. CDR3 amino acids: CASSSQDRGTEAFF. The CDR3 coding sequence is TGTGCCAGCAGTTCCCAGGACAGGGGTACTGAAGCTTTCTTT. This chain uses TRBV28 with TRBJ1-1; 9 bases are a match to TRBD1. The length of the CDR3 is 14 residues. Germline values: CDR1 MDHEN, CDR2 SYDVKM. Trimming at V came to 4 bases and at J to 5 bases, leaving 5 bases not matched to a gene.

The CDR3 loop is CASSLVGGPGRETQYF. CDR3 nucleotide sequence: TGCGCCAGCAGCTTGGTTGGAGGCCCCGGGCGGGAGACCCAGTACTTC. V usage is TRBV5-1 and J usage is TRBJ2-5; weak D call: TRBD2 (5 bases). The V end was cut by 0 bases, the J end by 5 bases, with 17 bases between. CDR1 is SGHRS and CDR2 is YFSETQ in the germline V gene. This CDR3 spans 16 amino acids.

Concerning this clone itself: One end of the junction does not line up with germline, which may come from a read error. The chain couples TRBV5-6 to TRBJ2-7, with no clear D. There are 13 residues in the CDR3. Per germline, CDR1 SGHDT and CDR2 YYEEEE. CDR3 coding DNA: TGTGCCAGCAGCGCTGGCACGGTAGGAGAGCCGTACTTC. Encoded protein: CASSAGTVGEPYF.

The chain is built from TRBV18 and TRBJ2-5; D unclear. CDR3 size: 12 residues. V dropped 3 bases and J dropped 3 bases, with 5 bases sitting between them. Germline values: CDR1 KGHSH, CDR2 LQKENI. The CDR3 spells CASSPAEETQYF. The DNA for the CDR3 is TGTGCCAGCTCACCGGCCGAAGAGACCCAGTACTTC.

V gene TRBV4-2 combines with J gene TRBJ2-2, with D tentatively TRBD2 (6 bases). This CDR3 is 18 amino acids long. Deletions cut 4 bases from V and 5 bases from J, with 23 bases between. Per the germline V gene, CDR1 is LGHNA and CDR2 is YNFKEQ. The CDR3 DNA sequence: TGTGCCAGCAGCCTCAATTTGGGAACCGGGACTCATACCGGGGAGCTGTTTTTT. Protein: CASSLNLGTGTHTGELFF.

The chain recombines TRBV10-3 with TRBJ1-1; no clear D gene. This CDR3 spans 13 amino acids. V was shortened by 10 bases and J by 3 bases, with 15 bases between the two germline ends. Germline CDR1 reads ENHRY; CDR2 reads SYGVKD. Here the CDR3 reads CATTNGLDTEAFF. The CDR3, as DNA: TGTGCCACGACTAATGGATTGGACACTGAAGCTTTCTTT.

The chain is built from TRBV9 and TRBJ2-7, with 8 bases that match TRBD2. Germline-derived CDR1 and CDR2 are SGDLS and YYNGEE. The CDR3 covers 18 residues. V shed 0 bases and J 4 bases; nucleotides not matched to a gene: 15. The CDR3 nucleotides read TGTGCCAGCAGCGTAGAGGACACCACCGGACTAGCCTTATACGAGCAGTACTTC. Protein sequence: CASSVEDTTGLALYEQYF.

V gene TRBV4-2 combines with J gene TRBJ1-1; D not resolved. This CDR3 has 14 amino acids. The germline CDR1 and CDR2 sequences are LGHNA and YNFKEQ. The V gene lost 4 bases and the J gene lost 5 bases, with 14 bases spanning the gap. The CDR3 DNA sequence: TGTGCCAGCAGCCCACGCGAGGGTCGGACTGAAGCTTTCTTT. It is translated as CASSPREGRTEAFF.